Presented here are 10 T cell receptor beta chains from one specimen sequenced in a study of T cell clonotyping in hematopoietic cell transplantation. Here immunoSEQ multiplex PCR was the method, and the copy in TCRdb shows in-frame clones only, minus some. Of 10,000 to 15,000 clones in the sample, around 85% were seen once. Sequencing was performed on PBMCs, taken 100 days after allogeneic stem cell transplant. Receptors were obtained from a female patient in her thirties or forties who had an allogeneic stem cell transplant from a related donor, so T cells may come from the graft donor. Some clones in this sample may be carry-over from other donors' samples.

Notes on this clone: Different DNA sequences within this sample yield the same CDR3. The chain recombines TRBV6-5 with TRBJ1-1; D perhaps matches TRBD1 (6 bases). The CDR3 is 15 amino acids. The ends were cut back, 2 bases at V and 3 bases at J, with 13 bases in the middle. From germline, CDR1 is MNHEY and CDR2 SVGAGI. This chain's CDR3 is CASSYSPGADTEAFF. CDR3 in DNA: TGTGCCAGCAGTTACAGCCCGGGGGCGGACACTGAAGCTTTCTTT.

The rearrangement uses TRBV6-6 and TRBJ2-7; TRBD1 matches at 7 bases. The V and J ends lost 2 bases and 2 bases, in that order; junction bases with no gene match: 6. Germline CDR1 reads MNHNY; CDR2 reads SVGAGI (reference sequence). The CDR3 spans 15 residues. CDR3 coding DNA: TGTGCCAGCAGTTACGCCTTTGACAGGGCCTACGAGCAGTACTTC. Amino acid sequence: CASSYAFDRAYEQYF.

This clone showed up just once. V usage is TRBV4-2 and J usage is TRBJ2-2; D not certain. This CDR3 is built from 15 residues. Germline-derived CDR1 and CDR2 are LGHNA and YNFKEQ. Trimming pared 6 bases from V and 4 bases from J, leaving 15 bases between. The CDR3 DNA reads TGTGCCAGCAGTGCCCATACCGGGCTCACCGGGGAGCTGTTTTTT. It translates to CASSAHTGLTGELFF.

The CDR3 spells CASSDSPQAYGYTF. In DNA, the CDR3 is TGTGCCAGCAGTGACTCGCCTCAGGCGTATGGCTACACCTTC. The chain employs TRBV6-4 and TRBJ1-2, with no clear D. V lost 0 bases and J 5 bases, leaving 10 bases between the germline ends. The CDR3 extends over 14 amino acids. The germline gives CDR1 MRHNA, CDR2 SNTAGT.

This chain uses TRBV25-1 with TRBJ1-3, with a weak D call TRBD1 (6 bases). Germline loops: CDR1 MGHDK, CDR2 SYGVNS. V shed 6 bases and J shed 2 bases, with 8 bases lying between them. The CDR3 is 13 residues long. The CDR3 region has the DNA TGTGCCAGCAGCAGGGGAGCTGGAAACACCATATATTTT. The encoded protein is CASSRGAGNTIYF.

This clone was counted a few times. V usage is TRBV30 and J usage is TRBJ1-2, with D possibly matching TRBD1 (5 bases). Germline assignment: CDR1 GTSNPN and CDR2 SVGIG (reference sequence). The length of the CDR3 is 14 residues. V lost 2 bases and J lost 4, with 14 bases in between. CDR3 amino acids: CAWSSAGRIYGYTF. CDR3 nucleotide sequence: TGTGCCTGGAGTTCGGCAGGGAGGATCTATGGCTACACCTTC.

This clone was seen just once. The chain has TRBV30 and TRBJ2-7, with unresolved D. V lost 6 bases, J lost 1 base, and 13 bases lay in between. Germline-derived CDR1 and CDR2 are GTSNPN and SVGIG (reference sequence). The CDR3 has 13 amino acids. The DNA of the CDR3 is TGTGCCTGTGGTCCGAGGCGATCCTACGAGCAGTACTTC. Its protein product is CACGPRRSYEQYF. Complete variable domain (other parts from reference TRBV30 and TRBJ2-7): SQTIHQWPATLVQPVGSPLSLECTVEGTSNPNLYWYRQAAGRGLQLLFYSVGIGQISSEVPQNLSASRPQDRQFILSSKKLLLSDSGFYLCACGPRRSYEQYFGPGTRLTVT.

The rearrangement links TRBV29-1 to TRBJ2-5, with D perhaps TRBD2 (6 bases). The CDR3 is made up of 14 amino acids. From germline, CDR1 is SQVTM and CDR2 ANQGSEA. Trimming pared 6 bases from V and 4 bases from J, leaving 18 bases between. The CDR3 region has the DNA TGCAGCGTGGGAACAACTCTAGCGAGAGAGACCCAGTACTTC. Translation gives CSVGTTLARETQYF.

J is TRBJ2-6 and V is TRBV6-5; D might be TRBD2 (5 bases). CDR3 size: 13 residues. V lost 8 bases to trimming and J lost 4 bases, with 9 bases between them. Per germline, CDR1 MNHEY and CDR2 SVGAGI. The DNA of the CDR3 is TGTGCCAGCGCCGGGGTCGGGGCCAACGTCCTGACTTTC. It is translated as CASAGVGANVLTF.

This clone was detected once. The chain couples TRBV7-9 to TRBJ2-3; D possibly corresponds to TRBD2 (5 bases). CDR1 and CDR2 (germline): SEHNR, FQNEAQ (reference sequence). The CDR3 has 14 residues. V was pared by 6 bases and J by 2 bases, with 12 bases between. The DNA for the CDR3 is TGTGCCAGCAGTACCTCGGGGAACACAGATACGCAGTATTTT. It encodes CASSTSGNTDTQYF.